This T cell receptor beta chain was recorded in a study of T-cell reconstitution after alpha-beta-depleted transplantation in children. From germline, CDR1 is LNHDA and CDR2 SQIVND (reference sequence). The CDR3 loop spans 15 amino acids. V gave up 9 bases and J gave up 0 bases; unmatched junction bases: 9. The library targeted TCRbeta and was prepared with unique molecular identifiers. TCRdb recomputed calls from the PCR reads with MiXCR, one row per CDR3 protein. The sample has some 500,000 distinct CDR3 sequences, approximately 32% seen once; the top ten hold 2% to 3%. This clonotype was seen ten or more times.

The receptor comes from a human donor who donated a stem cell graft to a child with aplastic anemia. The rearrangement links TRBV19 to TRBJ2-3, with TRBD2 identical over 7 bases. The sample here was PBMCs from the stem cell graft donor, taken from the stem cell graft. The CDR3: CASETSQVSTDTQYF. In DNA, the CDR3 is TGTGCCAGCGAGACTAGCCAAGTGAGCACAGATACGCAGTATTTT. The whole variable domain, remainder taken from reference TRBV19 and TRBJ2-3, is DGGITQSPKYLFRKEGQNVTLSCEQNLNHDAMYWYRQDPGQGLRLIYYSQIVNDFQKGDIAEGYSVSREKKESFPLTVTSAQKNPTAFYLCASETSQVSTDTQYFGPGTRLTVL.